A single sample gave rise to the 5 T cell receptor beta chains below, sequenced in a study of blood T cell repertoires in COVID-19. The method was immunoSEQ multiplex PCR; TCRdb's version includes in-frame clones alone and lacks a portion of them. Among about 260,000 clones listed, around 89% were seen once. Sequenced material: PBMCs or T cells enriched from blood (not recorded which). Receptors originate from a woman in her forties or fifties who had recovered from COVID-19.

This chain uses TRBV7-8 with TRBJ1-5, with 9 nucleotides matching TRBD1. Looked up from germline, CDR1 is SGHVS and CDR2 is FQNEAQ. The CDR3 contains 14 residues. V gave up 5 bases and J gave up 9 bases; unmatched junction bases: 8. CDR3 amino acids: CASSLRTGEGPQHF. CDR3 in DNA: TGTGCCAGCAGCCTCAGGACAGGGGAAGGGCCCCAGCATTTT. The full variable domain, in which reference TRBV7-8 and TRBJ1-5 provide the parts outside the CDR3, is GAGVSQSPRYKVAKRGQDVALRCDPISGHVSLFWYQQALGQGPEFLTYFQNEAQLDKSGLPSDRFFAERPEGSVSTLKIQRTQQEDSAVYLCASSLRTGEGPQHFGDGTRLSIL.

This clone was seen once. The rearrangement uses TRBV19 and TRBJ1-5, with D possibly matching TRBD1 (5 bases). Trimming stripped 0 bases from V and 6 bases from J, with 12 bases between. The CDR3 loop spans 15 amino acids. Germline V gene lookup returns CDR1 LNHDA and CDR2 SQIVND (reference sequence). The CDR3 bases are TGTGCCAGTAGTATAGATCAGGGTAGGGGTCAGCCCCAGCATTTT. It specifies CASSIDQGRGQPQHF.

This clone was seen just once. This rearrangement joins TRBV6-5 to TRBJ1-5; D not certain. The length of the CDR3 is 14 residues. V dropped 6 bases and J dropped 4 bases, with 13 bases sitting between them. The V gene's germline CDR1 is MNHEY and CDR2 SVGAGI. Written as DNA, the CDR3 is TGTGCCAGCAGCCCCTTCCCCAGGAATCAGCCCCAGCATTTT. Translated: CASSPFPRNQPQHF.

The chain links TRBV11-2 to TRBJ1-2; TRBD1 agrees at 11 bases. CDR1 is SGHAT, CDR2 FQNNGV, per germline. There are 13 residues in the CDR3. V was pared by 7 bases and J by 3 bases, with 1 base of the junction left unmatched. The CDR3 sequence: CASTDRGHYGYTF. DNA of the CDR3: TGTGCCAGCACGGACAGGGGGCACTATGGCTACACCTTC.

DNA of the CDR3: TGTGCCTGGAGTATAACAGGCCGGAGAAACACCATATATTTT. Protein sequence: CAWSITGRRNTIYF. The chain recombines TRBV30 with TRBJ1-3; a possible D gene is TRBD1 (5 bases). Trimming pared 2 bases from V and 5 bases from J, leaving 13 bases between. This CDR3 region has 14 residues. Per the germline V gene, CDR1 is GTSNPN and CDR2 is SVGIG (reference sequence).